This TCR beta chain was sequenced during a study of T cell responses to AZD1222 COVID-19 vaccine. Whole-study context: Second-dose recipients at about 4 or about 12 weeks were treated as one pooled group. Notes on the study in general: Spike-specific TCRs gained breadth and depth after people received two AZD1222 doses.

There are 15 residues in the CDR3. Germline lookup yields CDR1 MNHGY and CDR2 SAAAGT. The V and J ends lost 0 bases and 4 bases respectively, with 12 bases between them. Produced via immunoSEQ multiplex PCR; TCRdb's table is partial and in-frame only. The repertoire consists of 130,000 to 150,000 clones, with just under 95% occurring once and the leading ten covering roughly 1.8%. Concerning this clone itself: Its antigen is as yet unknown.

The sequence derives from an adult in good health. The rearrangement joins TRBV6-8 to TRBJ1-2; D not resolved. The sequencing used peripheral blood, collected on day 0 of AZD1222 vaccination. The CDR3 is CASSYSTWTRYGYTF. The CDR3 DNA follows: TGTGCCAGCAGTTACTCGACGTGGACTCGCTATGGCTACACCTTC.